The 18 T cell receptor beta chains below all came from one sample that was sequenced in a study of cytomegalovirus exposure and HLA in healthy donors (dated by TCRdb to about 2017). Libraries were built with the immunoSEQ multiplex PCR assay. A mixture of 60 forward primers for TCR Vbeta segments and 13 reverse primers for TCR Jbeta segments was used in the multiplex PCR. TCRdb obtained this table from immuneACCESS and retained in-frame rearrangements with V and J assigned. These tables miss some clones; where compared with another copy, unresolved V genes account for less than half of the shortfall, and the remainder is unexplained. The sample profile shows 55,000 or so clones; around 70% of them were found once. Jointly, the top ten make up about 3% of the sample. The sample consisted of PBMCs. Source of these receptors: a man younger than 35 in good health and CMV-seronegative.

CDR3 amino acids: CAWNRGETEAFF. The CDR3 DNA reads as TGTGCCTGGAACAGGGGAGAGACTGAAGCTTTCTTT. The V gene is TRBV30, the J gene TRBJ1-1; TRBD1 matches at 7 bases. Unmatched junction bases numbered 4, after V lost 4 bases and J lost 5 bases. Germline-derived CDR1 and CDR2 are GTSNPN and SVGIG (reference sequence). This CDR3 has 12 amino acids.

The chain joins TRBV30 to TRBJ1-2, with D uncertain. CDR3 size: 13 residues. The V and J ends lost 4 bases and 0 bases respectively, with 9 bases between them. Germline CDR1 reads GTSNPN; CDR2 reads SVGIG (reference sequence). The CDR3 DNA reads as TGTGCCTGGAAGACCGGGACTAACTATGGCTACACCTTC. Amino acids: CAWKTGTNYGYTF.

This clone was found a few times. The chain joins TRBV9 to TRBJ2-7; TRBD2 aligns across 7 bases. The CDR3 has 16 residues. CDR1 is SGDLS and CDR2 is YYNGEE in the germline V gene. After removal of 0 bases from V and 3 bases from J, the junction contained 9 bases not matched to a gene. The CDR3 nucleotides read TGTGCCAGCAGCGTAGACGCGGGAGTGCCCCTCTACGAGCAGTACTTC. The encoded protein is CASSVDAGVPLYEQYF.

The rearrangement joins TRBV9 to TRBJ1-2; 9 bases align to TRBD1. Germline values: CDR1 SGDLS, CDR2 YYNGEE. This CDR3 has 13 residues. V lost 3 bases, J lost 8 bases, and 5 bases stayed unmatched. The CDR3 DNA reads TGTGCCAGCAGCGGAAACAGGGGGCAGGGCTACACCTTC. Its translation is CASSGNRGQGYTF.

The rearrangement joins TRBV28 to TRBJ2-5, with 9 positions matching TRBD1. Per the germline V gene, CDR1 is MDHEN and CDR2 is SYDVKM. CDR3 size: 15 residues. Losses at the gene ends were 6 bases for V and 7 bases for J; bases not matched to a gene: 12. The CDR3 DNA is TGTGCCAGCAGGGGGGGACAGGGATTAAGAGGGACCCAGTACTTC. This sequence encodes CASRGGQGLRGTQYF.

The chain links TRBV6-1 to TRBJ1-5, with a weak D call TRBD1 (5 bases). Between the trimmed V and J ends, which lost 2 bases and 3 bases, there was a span of 14 bases. CDR3 size: 16 residues. Germline CDR1 is MNHNS and CDR2 is SASEGT. As DNA, the CDR3 is TGTGCCAGCAGTGAACTCGGGACTCAAAACAATCAGCCCCAGCATTTT. This codes for CASSELGTQNNQPQHF.

This rearrangement joins TRBV5-6 to TRBJ2-2; D is possibly TRBD2 (6 bases). V shed 2 bases and J shed 1 base, with 12 bases lying between them. Germline V gene sequence: CDR1 SGHDT, CDR2 YYEEEE. The CDR3 spans 16 residues. The CDR3 nucleotides are TGTGCCAGCAGCTTATCCGGGAGAGGGAACACCGGGGAGCTGTTTTTT. Translating gives CASSLSGRGNTGELFF.

This chain connects TRBV27 to TRBJ2-5; TRBD1 might be the D (6 bases). V lost 5 bases, J lost 5 bases, and 15 bases lay in between. The CDR3 length is 14 residues. Germline V gene lookup returns CDR1 MNHEY and CDR2 SMNVEV (reference sequence). The CDR3, as DNA: TGTGCCAGCAGTCGACCAGGGGTGGGGGAGACCCAGTACTTC. Amino acid sequence: CASSRPGVGETQYF.

The chain is built from TRBV28 and TRBJ2-2; the D gene is possibly TRBD2 (6 bases). Trimming pared 2 bases from V and 0 bases from J, leaving 7 bases between. The CDR3 consists of 15 residues. Germline CDR1 reads MDHEN; CDR2 reads SYDVKM. CDR3 sequence (DNA): TGTGCCAGCAGTTTAGGGACTTCGAACACCGGGGAGCTGTTTTTT. Its translation is CASSLGTSNTGELFF.

V is TRBV7-8 and J is TRBJ1-1; D gene unclear. The germline V gene has CDR1 SGHVS and CDR2 FQNEAQ. V lost 4 bases to trimming and J lost 5 bases, with 8 bases between them. This CDR3 has 12 residues. The CDR3 region is CASSSLRTEAFF. The CDR3, as DNA: TGTGCCAGCAGCTCTCTCCGGACTGAAGCTTTCTTT.

This rearrangement joins TRBV27 to TRBJ2-3, with D possibly being TRBD2 (5 bases). Trimming took 2 bases from V and 5 from J, leaving 11 bases between them. This CDR3 comprises 14 residues. Germline V gene sequence: CDR1 MNHEY, CDR2 SMNVEV (reference sequence). CDR3 protein: CASSLMEARDTQYF. CDR3 nucleotides: TGTGCCAGCAGTTTAATGGAGGCGAGAGATACGCAGTATTTT.

The CDR3: CASSAAGTTDYEQYF. CDR3 DNA sequence: TGTGCCAGCAGCGCGGCGGGGACTACCGACTACGAGCAGTACTTC. The gene calls are TRBV9 and TRBJ2-7; TRBD2 matches 7 bases. After removal of 3 bases from V and 3 bases from J, the junction contained 9 bases not matched to a gene. The V gene's germline CDR1 is SGDLS and CDR2 YYNGEE. The CDR3 totals 15 residues.

The chain couples TRBV28 to TRBJ2-2, with a possible D match to TRBD1 (6 bases). The CDR3 has 15 residues. From germline, CDR1 is MDHEN and CDR2 SYDVKM. V lost 6 bases to trimming and J lost 4 bases, with 15 bases between them. The CDR3 protein is CASSPVTGRTGELFF. Here the CDR3 DNA reads TGTGCCAGCAGCCCCGTTACAGGGCGCACCGGGGAGCTGTTTTTT.

This chain connects TRBV6-5 to TRBJ2-7; 7 positions agree with TRBD1. CDR3 size: 16 residues. The germline V gene encodes CDR1 MNHEY and CDR2 SVGAGI. V lost 2 bases, J lost 3 bases, and 10 bases stayed unmatched. The CDR3 loop reads CASSYPKNRGGYEQYF. As DNA, the CDR3 is TGTGCCAGCAGTTACCCCAAAAACAGGGGCGGCTACGAGCAGTACTTC.

This clone was seen only a few times. The chain combines TRBV27 with TRBJ2-7; 8 bases match TRBD1. The germline V gene has CDR1 MNHEY and CDR2 SMNVEV (reference sequence). V lost 3 bases and J lost 1; bases outside the gene matches: 2. This CDR3 is 14 amino acids long. The CDR3 DNA follows: TGTGCCAGCAGTTTGGGGACAGGTTCCTACGAGCAGTACTTC. Protein: CASSLGTGSYEQYF.

This CDR3 reads CAWTENTGELFF. CDR3 sequence (DNA): TGTGCCTGGACAGAGAACACCGGGGAGCTGTTTTTT. V is TRBV30 and J is TRBJ2-2, with D uncertain. The V gene lost 4 bases and the J gene lost 1 base, with 4 bases spanning the gap. Germline CDR1 is GTSNPN and CDR2 is SVGIG (reference sequence). This CDR3 contains 12 residues.

V usage is TRBV6-5 and J usage is TRBJ2-1; 13 nucleotides agree with TRBD2. The V and J ends lost 6 bases and 4 bases, in that order; junction bases with no gene match: 3. Germline assignment: CDR1 MNHEY and CDR2 SVGAGI. The CDR3 loop spans 15 amino acids. The CDR3 bases are TGTGCCAGCAGCCTACTAGCGGGAGGGTACAATGAGCAGTTCTTC. It codes for CASSLLAGGYNEQFF.

The V and J genes are TRBV6-5 and TRBJ1-1, with D possibly being TRBD1 (6 bases). Germline CDR1 is MNHEY and CDR2 is SVGAGI. V shed 2 bases and J shed 5 bases, with 9 bases lying between them. The CDR3 is made up of 13 amino acids. CDR3 protein: CASSYNRETEAFF. The CDR3 DNA reads TGTGCCAGCAGTTACAACAGGGAAACTGAAGCTTTCTTT.